This T cell receptor (beta chain) was retrieved from a study of blood T cell repertoires in COVID-19 (TCRdb year 2020). With regard to the full study: Samples covering the acute and convalescent phases of COVID-19 were provided by collaborators in the United States, Italy and Spain. The dataset comprised deeply sampled blood TCRbeta repertoires from subjects exposed to, actively infected with, or recovered from COVID-19. A freely available public database, intended as a resource for researchers studying the immune response to SARS-CoV-2, is where the repertoires were released. The sample metadata nearly always contained a de-identified subject ID, COVID-19 status, age in years and sex. The prospective study material was composed of cDNA or gDNA derived from T cells, B-cell-depleted T cells, or PBMCs. Where available, HLA class I and class II types were obtained from metadata supplied by the sample provider rather than from assay-based typing. Samples were obtained from the ongoing ImmuneRACE study (first 160 participants) and from over 1,000 subjects provided by 6 global collaborators.

TCRbeta CDR3 regions were amplified from genomic DNA by means of the immunoSEQ Assay, a bias-controlled multiplex PCR. Processing in the source paper ran as follows. The number of nucleated cells in each sample was estimated from the amplification of reference gene primers within the assay. To quantify the absolute abundance of each unique TCRbeta CDR3 rearrangement, sequence reads were collapsed and filtered. For each sample, productive Simpson clonality was calculated by taking the square root of Simpson's diversity index across productive rearrangements. Sourced from immuneACCESS, this table was stored by TCRdb with only in-frame sequences that have V and J called. A share of the clones is absent; for the studies checked, an unresolved V gene accounts for under half, and the remainder has no known explanation. V and J calls and clone size follow that table, whereas D and trimming were derived from the DNA. Present in this sample are 200,000 to 250,000 clones, 85% of which were seen just once. Of the sample, about 2.4% is held by the ten largest clones.

Beyond this particular receptor, the publication reports: Clinical and demographic metadata were provided uncurated, with the amount varying by source and participant.

According to the germline V gene (reference sequence), CDR1 reads LNHNV and CDR2 reads YYDKDF. Its CDR3 holds 17 amino acids, cysteine through phenylalanine. Just the 51-base CDR3 DNA is kept, in frame starting at base 1. Trimming at the junction amounts to 0 bases on V and 3 bases on J, and the germline ends lie 17 bases apart. This clone has a single count. It has no known antigen specificity. No base qualities exist here, and no much larger clone lies one base off it. One collaborating source in Seattle enrolled patients while the patients were actively infected and followed the patients over time throughout the course of disease. Each collaborating institution followed its own protocols to collect whole blood in K2EDTA tubes. Collaborator samples were shipped for TCRbeta analysis as frozen whole blood, isolated PBMCs, or DNA extracted from either sample type.

This TCR was recovered from a woman in her seventies with COVID-19, enrolled during active disease. The source material was peripheral blood. The chain links TRBV15 with TRBJ1-2, with TRBD1 tentatively as D gene (5 bases match). Here is the DNA: TGTGCCACCAGCAGAGATTTGGTTGTCATAGGGGACTATGGCTACACCTTC. Its protein is CATSRDLVVIGDYGYTF.